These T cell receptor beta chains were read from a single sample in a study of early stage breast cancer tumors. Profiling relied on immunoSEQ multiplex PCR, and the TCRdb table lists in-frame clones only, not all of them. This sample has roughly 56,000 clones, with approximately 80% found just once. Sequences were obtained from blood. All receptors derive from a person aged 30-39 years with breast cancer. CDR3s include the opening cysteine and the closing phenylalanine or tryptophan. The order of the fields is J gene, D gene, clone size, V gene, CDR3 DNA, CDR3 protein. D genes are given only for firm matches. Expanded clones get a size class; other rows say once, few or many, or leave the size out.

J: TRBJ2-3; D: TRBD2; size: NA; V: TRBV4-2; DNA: TGTGCCAGCAGCCAAGTTAAGCGGGAGCTGGGAGATACGCAGTATTTT; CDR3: CASSQVKRELGDTQYF
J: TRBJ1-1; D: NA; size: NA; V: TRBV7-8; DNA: TGTGCCAGCAGCTCAATCGGACAGTCCGCTACTGAAGCTTTCTTT; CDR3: CASSSIGQSATEAFF
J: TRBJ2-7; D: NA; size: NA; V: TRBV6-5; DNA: TGTGCCAGCAGTCCGGGGCGAGGCCCCTACGAGCAGTACTTC; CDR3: CASSPGRGPYEQYF
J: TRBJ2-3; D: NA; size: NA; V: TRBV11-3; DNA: TGTGCCAGCAGCTTAGGGAGGACAGCTTACACAGATACGCAGTATTTT; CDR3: CASSLGRTAYTDTQYF
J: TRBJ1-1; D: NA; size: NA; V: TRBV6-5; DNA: TGTGCCAGCAGTTACTCGATCAGGGACACTGAAGCTTTCTTT; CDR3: CASSYSIRDTEAFF
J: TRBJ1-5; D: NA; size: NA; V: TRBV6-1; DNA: TGTGCCAGCAGTGAAGGGCCCCCAAGGGTAGGTCAGCCCCAGCATTTT; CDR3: CASSEGPPRVGQPQHF
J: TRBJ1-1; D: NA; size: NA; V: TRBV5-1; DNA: TGCGCCAGCAGCTTGGCCGGGGTTTTCGAAGCTTTCTTT; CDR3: CASSLAGVFEAFF
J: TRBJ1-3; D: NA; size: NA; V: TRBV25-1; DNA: TGTGCCAGCAGTGATGGACCCTCGGTCGGAAACACCATATATTTT; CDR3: CASSDGPSVGNTIYF
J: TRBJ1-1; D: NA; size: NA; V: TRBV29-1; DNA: TGCAGCGTTGTATGGGGGACTGAAGCTTTCTTT; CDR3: CSVVWGTEAFF
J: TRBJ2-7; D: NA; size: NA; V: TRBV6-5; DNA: TGTGCCAGCCTGACGCCTCGCGGCGAGCAGTACTTC; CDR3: CASLTPRGEQYF
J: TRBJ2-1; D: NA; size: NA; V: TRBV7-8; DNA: TGTGCCAGCAGCTTAGGGGTGGGATATTACAATGAGCAGTTCTTC; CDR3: CASSLGVGYYNEQFF
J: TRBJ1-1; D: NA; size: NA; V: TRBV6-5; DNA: TGTGCCAGCAGTTACGCGGGGTCTTACTTGTATGCTTTCTTT; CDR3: CASSYAGSYLYAFF
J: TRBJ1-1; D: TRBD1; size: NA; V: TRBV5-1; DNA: TGCGCCAGCAGCTTAGACAGGGGATCGACTGAAGCTTTCTTT; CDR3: CASSLDRGSTEAFF
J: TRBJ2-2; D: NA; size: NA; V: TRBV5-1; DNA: TGCGCCAGCAGCTTGGAGGGGGAGATGGGCACCGGGGAGCTGTTTTTT; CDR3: CASSLEGEMGTGELFF
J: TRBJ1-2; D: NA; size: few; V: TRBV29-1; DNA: TGCAGCGTTGATGGACAAGGCTATGGCTACACCTTC; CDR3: CSVDGQGYGYTF
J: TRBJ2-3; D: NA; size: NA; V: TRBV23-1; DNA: TGCGCCAGCAGCTCCCCCGCAGATACGCAGTATTTT; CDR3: CASSSPADTQYF
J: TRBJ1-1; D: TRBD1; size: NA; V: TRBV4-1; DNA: TGCGCCAGCAGCCAAGGAGAAATGTCACGGGACAGAAAAGCTTTCTTT; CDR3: CASSQGEMSRDRKAFF
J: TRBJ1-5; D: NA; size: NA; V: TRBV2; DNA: TGTGCCAGCAGTGACCCCACACAAGGCGGGAATCAGCCCCAGCATTTT; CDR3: CASSDPTQGGNQPQHF
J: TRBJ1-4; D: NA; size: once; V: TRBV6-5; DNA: TGTGCCAGCAGTTTCTCAACTAATGAAAAACTGTTTTTT; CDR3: CASSFSTNEKLFF
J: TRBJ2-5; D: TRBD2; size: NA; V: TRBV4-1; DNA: TGCGCCAGCAGCCCTCTAGCGGGGGGTGGGACCCAGTACTTC; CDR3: CASSPLAGGGTQYF
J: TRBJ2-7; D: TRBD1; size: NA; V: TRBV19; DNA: TGTGCCAGTAGTATTGTTGACAGGGACTACGAGCAGTACTTC; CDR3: CASSIVDRDYEQYF
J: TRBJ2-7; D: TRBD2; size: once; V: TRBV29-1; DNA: TGCAGCGCCACCCCGGGACTAGCGGGAGGGCGGCTCTACGAGCAGTACTTC; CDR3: CSATPGLAGGRLYEQYF
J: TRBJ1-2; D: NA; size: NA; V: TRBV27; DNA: TGTGCCAGCAGGAACAGGGAGAACTATGGCTACACCTTC; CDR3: CASRNRENYGYTF
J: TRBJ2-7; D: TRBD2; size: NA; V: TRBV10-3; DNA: TGTGCCATCAGTGCCAGCGGGAAGGGAGGTAAGCAGTACTTC; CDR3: CAISASGKGGKQYF
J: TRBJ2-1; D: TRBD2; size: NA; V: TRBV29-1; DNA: TGCAGCGTTGAAGCCTCGGGAGGTCTTAATGAGCAGTTCTTC; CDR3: CSVEASGGLNEQFF
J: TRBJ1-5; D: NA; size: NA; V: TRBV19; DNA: TGTGCCAGTAGTATCGTACGAATTGGCAATCAGCCCCAGCATTTT; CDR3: CASSIVRIGNQPQHF
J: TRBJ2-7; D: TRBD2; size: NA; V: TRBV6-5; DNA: TGTGCCAGCACTGGGACTAGCGCGAACTACGAGCAGTACTTC; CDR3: CASTGTSANYEQYF
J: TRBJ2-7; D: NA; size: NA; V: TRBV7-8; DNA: TGTGCCAGCAGCTTACCACAGGGAGGCGAGCAGTACTTC; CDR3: CASSLPQGGEQYF
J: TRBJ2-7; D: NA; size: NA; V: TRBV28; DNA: TGTGCCAGCAGTTTAAGTAGGGTCACGGAGGGGGAGCAGTACTTC; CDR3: CASSLSRVTEGEQYF
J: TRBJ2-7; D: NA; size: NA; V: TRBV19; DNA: TGTGCCAGTACACACTCGTACAGGGATCCCTCCTACGAGCAGTACTTC; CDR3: CASTHSYRDPSYEQYF
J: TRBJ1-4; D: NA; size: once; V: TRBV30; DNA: TGTGCCTGGGAGAGAGGAGAGAATGAAAAACTGTTTTTT; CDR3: CAWERGENEKLFF
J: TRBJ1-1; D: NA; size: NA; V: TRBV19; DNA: TGTGCCACCTACCCCTCTTTTACGAACACTGAAGCTTTCTTT; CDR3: CATYPSFTNTEAFF
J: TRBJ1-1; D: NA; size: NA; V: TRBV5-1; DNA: TGCGCCAGCAGCTTGCTACTTCAGAACACTGAAGCTTTCTTT; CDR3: CASSLLLQNTEAFF
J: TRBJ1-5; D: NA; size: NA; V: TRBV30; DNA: TGTGCCTGGAGCAAGTCAGCTAGCAATCAGCCCCAGCATTTT; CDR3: CAWSKSASNQPQHF
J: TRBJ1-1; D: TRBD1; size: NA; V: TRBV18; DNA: TGTGCCAGCTCACAAAATTCACAGACAGGGGTTGACACTGAAGCTTTCTTT; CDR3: CASSQNSQTGVDTEAFF
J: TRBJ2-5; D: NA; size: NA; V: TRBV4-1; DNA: TGCGCCAGCAGCCACCACATCGGAAAAGAGACCCAGTACTTC; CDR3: CASSHHIGKETQYF
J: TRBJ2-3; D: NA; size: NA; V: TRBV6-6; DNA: TGTGCCAGCGGCCAGAGGGGGAATACGCAGTATTTT; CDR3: CASGQRGNTQYF
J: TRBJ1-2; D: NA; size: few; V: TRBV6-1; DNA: TGTGCCAGCAGTGAAGGGCCGATCAGCCTCTATGGCTACACCTTC; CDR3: CASSEGPISLYGYTF
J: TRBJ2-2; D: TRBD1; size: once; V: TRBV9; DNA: TGTGCCAGCAGCGTAGGGGGACAGGGAGGCACCGGGGAGCTGTTTTTT; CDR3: CASSVGGQGGTGELFF